These 18 T cell receptor beta chains were sequenced from one sample in a study of sequential checkpoint blockade in melanoma. TCRdb's table, derived via immunoSEQ multiplex PCR, lists solely in-frame clones and lacks some. The table shows about 8,400 clones, with about 88% occurring only once. The treatment denotes: randomized to nivolumab then ipilimumab (arm A) or the reverse (arm B). The specimen was CD8+ T cells sorted from blood (inferred from file names), collected from a patient given nivolumab and ipilimumab in sequence. These receptors came from a human donor with melanoma.

The chain has TRBV27 and TRBJ2-7, with 7 bases aligning to TRBD2. J gave up 5 bases and V 2 bases, and 6 bases lay outside the gene matches. The CDR3 runs to 14 residues. CDR1 MNHEY and CDR2 SMNVEV come from the germline V gene (reference sequence). CDR3 in amino acids: CASSLIAGVHEQYF. CDR3 DNA: TGTGCCAGCAGTTTAATTGCGGGAGTCCACGAGCAGTACTTC.

The chain carries TRBV27 and TRBJ1-5; maybe TRBD1 (5 bases). V lost 6 bases and J 3 bases, leaving 12 bases between the germline ends. Germline loops: CDR1 MNHEY, CDR2 SMNVEV (reference sequence). The CDR3 spans 14 residues. The CDR3 DNA follows: TGTGCCAGCAGGGGGCTCGGCCCCAATCAGCCCCAGCATTTT. This sequence encodes CASRGLGPNQPQHF.

The chain is built from TRBV30 and TRBJ1-2; a possible D gene is TRBD1 (5 bases). Germline V lookup: CDR1 GTSNPN, CDR2 SVGIG (reference sequence). This CDR3 has 13 residues. V lost 4 bases, J lost 8 bases, and 17 bases lay in between. The CDR3 protein is CAWNPLSGNGYTF. DNA for the CDR3: TGTGCCTGGAATCCCCTGTCAGGGAACGGCTACACCTTC.

This sequence joins TRBV5-4 and TRBJ2-7; D not resolved. Trimming stripped 0 bases from V and 6 bases from J, with 13 bases between. The germline V gene encodes CDR1 SGHNT and CDR2 YYREEE (reference sequence). The CDR3 loop spans 14 amino acids. The CDR3 sequence: CASSLGPFTSEQYF. Here the CDR3 DNA reads TGTGCCAGCAGCTTGGGCCCGTTTACGAGCGAGCAGTACTTC.

This clone appeared once. The CDR3 here is CASSLAGRDEQFF. CDR3 in DNA: TGTGCCAGCAGCTTAGCGGGTCGGGATGAGCAGTTCTTC. The chain couples TRBV11-2 to TRBJ2-1; D is uncertain. The CDR3 sequence is 13 residues long. The V and J ends lost 1 base and 8 bases respectively, with 9 bases between them. Germline CDR1 is SGHAT and CDR2 is FQNNGV.

The chain combines TRBV9 with TRBJ1-1; 8 positions agree with TRBD1. The CDR3 is made up of 16 amino acids. J was trimmed by 2 bases and V by 4 bases; bases with no gene match: 10. The germline V gene has CDR1 SGDLS and CDR2 YYNGEE. The CDR3 DNA reads as TGTGCCAGCAGCCCCCTTGGACAGGGACTCAACACTGAAGCTTTCTTT. It specifies CASSPLGQGLNTEAFF.

The CDR3 sequence: CSVASGTSVNYEQYF. The DNA of the CDR3 is TGCAGCGTAGCCTCAGGGACTAGCGTAAACTACGAGCAGTACTTC. The chain couples TRBV29-1 to TRBJ2-7, with 10 bases that match TRBD2. The germline CDR1 and CDR2 sequences are SQVTM and ANQGSEA. Unmatched junction bases numbered 11, after V lost 6 bases and J lost 3 bases. The CDR3 length is 15 residues.

The CDR3 nucleotides read TGTGCCAGCAGTTACTTAGTGACAGGGGAAACTGAAGCTTTCTTT. It encodes CASSYLVTGETEAFF. This chain connects TRBV6-6 to TRBJ1-1; 8 bases are a match to TRBD1. Germline trimming cut 1 base from V and 5 bases from J; bases unmatched to any gene: 6. In germline, CDR1 is MNHNY, CDR2 SVGAGI (reference sequence). This CDR3 has 15 residues.

The chain has TRBV7-9 and TRBJ1-1, with 8 positions matching TRBD1. Germline loops: CDR1 SEHNR, CDR2 FQNEAQ (reference sequence). V gave up 5 bases and J gave up 1 base; unmatched junction bases: 9. The CDR3 runs to 16 residues. In DNA form, the CDR3 reads TGTGCCAGCAGCCACAGGGGGGGAATCCAGAACACTGAAGCTTTCTTT. Translated, it gives CASSHRGGIQNTEAFF.

The V and J genes are TRBV7-9 and TRBJ2-7; D possibly corresponds to TRBD2 (5 bases). Germline assignment: CDR1 SEHNR and CDR2 FQNEAQ (reference sequence). Trimming shortened V by 5 bases and J by 7 bases, and 12 bases separated the two germline ends. The CDR3 is 12 residues long. CDR3 sequence: CASSQSTGEQYF. The CDR3 coding sequence is TGTGCCAGCAGCCAGTCCACGGGAGAGCAGTACTTC.

This clone was found once. The gene calls are TRBV4-3 and TRBJ1-1, with D possibly being TRBD1 (5 bases). V lost 1 base, J lost 7 bases, and 10 bases lay in between. CDR3 size: 13 residues. From germline, CDR1 is LGHNA and CDR2 YSLEER. Here the CDR3 DNA reads TGCGCCAGCAGCCAAGCCCGACAGCTTGAAGCTTTCTTT. It codes for CASSQARQLEAFF.

V is TRBV19 and J is TRBJ1-1; D is undetermined. Trimming cost V 1 base and J 4 bases, with 10 bases left between them. The germline gives CDR1 LNHDA, CDR2 SQIVND (reference sequence). The CDR3 runs 14 residues. In DNA form, the CDR3 reads TGTGCCAGTAGTATAGTGGGAGGGTTCACTGAAGCTTTCTTT. This translates into CASSIVGGFTEAFF.

This clone was picked up a small number of times. V and J are TRBV7-9 and TRBJ2-1, with 11 nucleotides matching TRBD2. This CDR3 region has 15 residues. The J segment lost 5 bases and the V segment lost 5 bases, leaving 5 bases of the junction unmatched. Germline CDR1 is SEHNR and CDR2 is FQNEAQ (reference sequence). The CDR3 loop is CASSHSGRADNEQFF. The CDR3 DNA reads as TGTGCCAGCAGCCATAGCGGGAGGGCTGACAATGAGCAGTTCTTC.

The chain has TRBV27 and TRBJ1-2, with 7 bases matching TRBD1. The junction had 5 bases not matched to a gene; V was cut back by 0 bases and J by 4 bases. The CDR3 covers 15 residues. Germline CDR1 is MNHEY and CDR2 is SMNVEV (reference sequence). CDR3 in DNA: TGTGCCAGCAGTTTATCTCCGGACAGGTCCTATGGCTACACCTTC. Protein sequence: CASSLSPDRSYGYTF.

This clone has only one observation. The V and J genes are TRBV10-1 and TRBJ1-1; D call uncertain. With 3 bases removed from V and 12 bases from J, the gap between germline ends came to 14 bases. Germline V CDR1 and CDR2: WNHNN, SYGVQD (reference sequence). This CDR3 spans 12 amino acids. Here the CDR3 DNA reads TGCGCCAGCAGTGACCCCTTCGAGGATCCTTTCTTT. Translation: CASSDPFEDPFF.

The chain links TRBV9 to TRBJ2-7; weak D call: TRBD2 (6 bases). V gave up 3 bases and J gave up 5 bases, with 18 bases separating them. The length of the CDR3 is 15 residues. CDR1 is SGDLS, CDR2 YYNGEE, per germline. The CDR3 region is CASSAGTTGGDEQYF. DNA for the CDR3: TGTGCCAGCAGCGCGGGGACCACCGGGGGAGACGAGCAGTACTTC. Combining the CDR3 with reference TRBV9 and TRBJ2-7 gives the whole variable domain DSGVTQTPKHLITATGQRVTLRCSPRSGDLSVYWYQQSLDQGLQFLIQYYNGEERAKGNILERFSAQQFPDLHSELNLSSLELGDSALYFCASSAGTTGGDEQYFGPGTRLTVT.

The rearrangement links TRBV11-2 to TRBJ2-7, with D possibly matching TRBD2 (6 bases). V lost 7 bases to trimming and J lost 6 bases, with 16 bases between them. The CDR3 loop spans 13 amino acids. Germline-derived CDR1 and CDR2 are SGHAT and FQNNGV. CDR3 DNA sequence: TGTGCCAGCAACTTTATGGGGGGACGCGAGCAGTACTTC. Its translation: CASNFMGGREQYF.

The chain couples TRBV4-3 to TRBJ1-2; no definite D call. Germline V gene sequence: CDR1 LGHNA, CDR2 YSLEER. V dropped 0 bases and J dropped 4 bases, with 15 bases sitting between them. CDR3 length: 16 amino acids. The CDR3 DNA follows: TGCGCCAGCAGCCAAGAACGTTTTTCGAGAAGCTATGGCTACACCTTC. The encoded protein is CASSQERFSRSYGYTF.